These T cell receptor beta chains were read from a single sample in a study of blood T cell repertoires in COVID-19. The assay was immunoSEQ multiplex PCR, and TCRdb's table has in-frame clones only and misses some. The top ten clones hold roughly 0.56% of a sample with roughly 190,000 clones, about nine tenths of them seen once. Sequencing was carried out using peripheral blood. These receptors originate from a man over 45 with acute or convalescent COVID-19. The CDR3 runs from the conserved cysteine through the conserved F or W. Each record gives: clone size, D gene, V gene, J gene, CDR3 DNA, CDR3 protein. D genes are given only for firm matches. Size tells how often a clone was seen (once, few, many) or the class of an expanded clone, and some rows leave it out.

clone size: -; D gene: -; V gene: TRBV12-5; J gene: TRBJ2-3; CDR3 DNA: TGTGCTAGTGGTTTGGTACGACAGAACACAGATACGCAGTATTTT; CDR3 protein: CASGLVRQNTDTQYF
clone size: once; D gene: TRBD2; V gene: TRBV4-1; J gene: TRBJ2-1; CDR3 DNA: TGCGCCAGCAGCCAAGTTTTCCTAGCGGGGAGCTCGGGCGGGCAGTTCTTC; CDR3 protein: CASSQVFLAGSSGGQFF
clone size: -; D gene: TRBD1; V gene: TRBV19; J gene: TRBJ1-2; CDR3 DNA: TGTGCCAGTAGTCCGCGGACAGGGGATGGCTACACCTTC; CDR3 protein: CASSPRTGDGYTF
clone size: once; D gene: TRBD2; V gene: TRBV2; J gene: TRBJ2-1; CDR3 DNA: TGTGCCAGCAGTGAAGATGCTAGCGGGGTATACAATGAGCAGTTCTTC; CDR3 protein: CASSEDASGVYNEQFF
clone size: -; D gene: TRBD2; V gene: TRBV7-3; J gene: TRBJ2-1; CDR3 DNA: TGTGCCAGCAGCTTAATCGGGGGGTCCAACAACAATGAGCAGTTCTTC; CDR3 protein: CASSLIGGSNNNEQFF
clone size: -; D gene: -; V gene: TRBV5-6; J gene: TRBJ1-1; CDR3 DNA: TGTGCCAGCAGCCGGACAGACTTTGGGGCTTTCTTT; CDR3 protein: CASSRTDFGAFF
clone size: -; D gene: -; V gene: TRBV20-1; J gene: TRBJ2-5; CDR3 DNA: TGCAGTGCTAGAGTGAGGGAGACCCAGTACTTC; CDR3 protein: CSARVRETQYF
clone size: -; D gene: -; V gene: TRBV5-6; J gene: TRBJ2-3; CDR3 DNA: TGTGCCAGCAGCGAGGAGGGGCGGACTGGCACAGATACGCAGTATTTT; CDR3 protein: CASSEEGRTGTDTQYF
clone size: -; D gene: -; V gene: TRBV27; J gene: TRBJ2-1; CDR3 DNA: TGTGCCAGCAGGACTATGTACAATGAGCAGTTCTTC; CDR3 protein: CASRTMYNEQFF
clone size: -; D gene: -; V gene: TRBV9; J gene: TRBJ1-6; CDR3 DNA: TGTGCCAGCAGCGTAGGGGGAGGAAATGGGTCACCCCTCCACTTT; CDR3 protein: CASSVGGGNGSPLHF
clone size: -; D gene: -; V gene: TRBV7-9; J gene: TRBJ2-7; CDR3 DNA: TGTGCCAGCCTAGCGGAGGGACAATCGATTTACGAGCAGTACTTC; CDR3 protein: CASLAEGQSIYEQYF
clone size: -; D gene: -; V gene: TRBV9; J gene: TRBJ1-1; CDR3 DNA: TGTGCCAGCAGCTCTAGTCAGTTCATGAACACTGAAGCTTTCTTT; CDR3 protein: CASSSSQFMNTEAFF
clone size: -; D gene: TRBD1; V gene: TRBV13; J gene: TRBJ1-5; CDR3 DNA: TGTGCCAGCAGCTTAGATAGGACAGGGCGCGTGTATAGCAATCAGCCCCAGCATTTT; CDR3 protein: CASSLDRTGRVYSNQPQHF
clone size: many; D gene: -; V gene: TRBV11-3; J gene: TRBJ2-1; CDR3 DNA: TGTGCCAGCAGCCCCCTCCCGGGGGACAGCCTCAATGAGCAGTTCTTC; CDR3 protein: CASSPLPGDSLNEQFF
clone size: -; D gene: -; V gene: TRBV3-1/TRBV3-2; J gene: TRBJ2-5; CDR3 DNA: TGTGCCAGCAGCCAAGATGGAGGACCCGAAGAGACCCAGTACTTC; CDR3 protein: CASSQDGGPEETQYF
clone size: -; D gene: -; V gene: TRBV18; J gene: TRBJ1-5; CDR3 DNA: TGTGCCAGCTCAACCAGTGCAGGGAATGAAGCCCAGCATTTT; CDR3 protein: CASSTSAGNEAQHF
clone size: -; D gene: -; V gene: TRBV27; J gene: TRBJ1-1; CDR3 DNA: TGTGCCAGCAGTTTAGAGGGGGACACTGAAGCTTTCTTT; CDR3 protein: CASSLEGDTEAFF
clone size: -; D gene: -; V gene: TRBV28; J gene: TRBJ1-3; CDR3 DNA: TGTGCCAGCAGTTTTGGGGAGGGTGGAAACACCATATATTTT; CDR3 protein: CASSFGEGGNTIYF
clone size: once; D gene: TRBD2; V gene: TRBV9; J gene: TRBJ2-5; CDR3 DNA: TGTGCCAGCAGCCTCCTTAGCGGGGACCTACAAGAGACCCAGTACTTC; CDR3 protein: CASSLLSGDLQETQYF
clone size: -; D gene: TRBD2; V gene: TRBV28; J gene: TRBJ2-1; CDR3 DNA: TGTGCCAGCAGGCGGGACTACTACAATGAGCAGTTCTTC; CDR3 protein: CASRRDYYNEQFF
clone size: -; D gene: TRBD1; V gene: TRBV4-1; J gene: TRBJ1-5; CDR3 DNA: TGCGCCAGCAGCCAAGATGTGACAGGGGTACAGCCCCAGCATTTT; CDR3 protein: CASSQDVTGVQPQHF
clone size: few; D gene: -; V gene: TRBV24-1; J gene: TRBJ2-1; CDR3 DNA: TGTGCCACCAGTGATCTTCCCGCGGGTGAGCAGTTCTTC; CDR3 protein: CATSDLPAGEQFF
clone size: -; D gene: -; V gene: TRBV5-6; J gene: TRBJ1-1; CDR3 DNA: TGTGCCAGCAGCTTGGGGCAGGCTAACACTGAAGCTTTCTTT; CDR3 protein: CASSLGQANTEAFF
clone size: -; D gene: TRBD2; V gene: TRBV30; J gene: TRBJ2-3; CDR3 DNA: TGTGCCTGGGCGGGAGGGCCCACAGATACGCAGTATTTT; CDR3 protein: CAWAGGPTDTQYF
clone size: -; D gene: -; V gene: TRBV5-1; J gene: TRBJ1-2; CDR3 DNA: TGCGCCAGCAGCCCTGGGAGCCACGACGGCCCCTATGGCTACACCTTC; CDR3 protein: CASSPGSHDGPYGYTF
clone size: -; D gene: -; V gene: TRBV7-9; J gene: TRBJ1-2; CDR3 DNA: TGTGCCAGCAGCTTGCAGGCCGAATCTAACTATGGCTACACCTTC; CDR3 protein: CASSLQAESNYGYTF
clone size: -; D gene: TRBD1; V gene: TRBV28; J gene: TRBJ1-4; CDR3 DNA: TGTGCCAGCAGACACAGGGGGACCTTCCCTAATGAAAAACTGTTTTTT; CDR3 protein: CASRHRGTFPNEKLFF
clone size: -; D gene: -; V gene: TRBV4-2; J gene: TRBJ2-1; CDR3 DNA: TGTGCCAGCAGCCAAGCAGGACAGCACCTCTCCTACAATGAGCAGTTCTTC; CDR3 protein: CASSQAGQHLSYNEQFF
clone size: -; D gene: TRBD1; V gene: TRBV28; J gene: TRBJ1-2; CDR3 DNA: TGTGCCAGCAGTTTTACCCTCGCCCAGGGGGCAGGTGGCTACACCTTC; CDR3 protein: CASSFTLAQGAGGYTF
clone size: -; D gene: -; V gene: TRBV11-2; J gene: TRBJ1-3; CDR3 DNA: TGTGCCACCTCGGGGGAGATGACTGGAAACACCATATATTTT; CDR3 protein: CATSGEMTGNTIYF
clone size: -; D gene: -; V gene: TRBV30; J gene: TRBJ1-2; CDR3 DNA: TGTGCCTGGAGTGTACAGGGAATCATTAACTATGGCTACACCTTC; CDR3 protein: CAWSVQGIINYGYTF
clone size: -; D gene: TRBD1; V gene: TRBV2; J gene: TRBJ1-6; CDR3 DNA: TGTGCCAGCAGCCCTGGGACAGGGTCGAGTTCACCCCTCCACTTT; CDR3 protein: CASSPGTGSSSPLHF
clone size: -; D gene: TRBD1; V gene: TRBV19; J gene: TRBJ2-2; CDR3 DNA: TGTGCCAGTAGTATCCCGGTATGGTCGGACAGGGGTGTTGCCGGGGAGCTGTTTTTT; CDR3 protein: CASSIPVWSDRGVAGELFF
clone size: -; D gene: -; V gene: TRBV30; J gene: TRBJ2-3; CDR3 DNA: TGTGCCTGGAGTGTTGGTAGCGGAGCCACAGATACGCAGTATTTT; CDR3 protein: CAWSVGSGATDTQYF